A selection of T cell receptor beta chains follows, all from one sample in a study of CD8 T cells in ankylosing spondylitis. One entry per CDR3 protein, called by TCRdb with MiXCR from the 5' RACE reads. The sample contains 200,000 or so distinct CDR3 sequences, about a quarter of which appear only once. The sample comprised blood, either unsorted or a sorted T cell fraction (not recorded which). These receptors all come from a male donor with ankylosing spondylitis or in good health (not recorded which). CDR3s include the opening cysteine and the closing phenylalanine or tryptophan. Fields, in order: V gene, D gene, CDR3 protein. A D gene is named only where the DNA matches it firmly.

>TRBV29-1|-
CSVETRTAASQETQYF
>TRBV12-3/TRBV12-4|-
CASSFGRRLINYNEQFF
>TRBV18|-
CASSPRSEESQYF
>TRBV12-3/TRBV12-4|TRBD2
CASSLGSSGVGTQYF
>TRBV12-3/TRBV12-4|TRBD2
CATTPTSGSFTDTQYF
>TRBV29-1|TRBD1
CSVGTDQETQYF
>TRBV12-3/TRBV12-4|TRBD2
CASSSRILRGTSGSYEQYF
>TRBV20-1|-
CSAKGTGQETQYF
>TRBV28|-
CASSPAATVNSPLHF
>TRBV20-1|-
CSASLSGYSTDTQYF
>TRBV29-1|-
CSVRTYNEQFF
>TRBV7-8|TRBD1
CASRPTGGLTGELFF
>TRBV29-1|TRBD2
CSVKPGGRTDTQYF
>TRBV9|TRBD2
CASSLGLAGGETQYF
>TRBV29-1|TRBD1
CSVEGGQLNNEAFF
>TRBV6-6|-
CASFGWGKNIQYF
>TRBV4-1|-
CASSQPLSPGEQFF
>TRBV20-1|TRBD2
CSAPSPGASGSNLNTDTQYF
>TRBV12-3/TRBV12-4|TRBD2
CASSFLTSGPYNEQFF
>TRBV11-2|-
CASSLVGSSGVGANVLTF
>TRBV5-1|TRBD2
CASSLASGSHNEQFF
>TRBV20-1|-
CSASDWAKETQYF
>TRBV7-9|TRBD2
CASSLISGRANEQFF
>TRBV7-9|TRBD2
CASSPGLAPDNEQFF
>TRBV11-1|-
CASSLAQLREQFF
>TRBV20-1|-
CSARDGAGNGNTIYF
>TRBV5-1|-
CASSLDSQGGGETQYF
>TRBV29-1|-
CSVEGDYEQYF
>TRBV29-1|TRBD2
CSVGLRTSVSTDTQYF
>TRBV12-3/TRBV12-4|TRBD1
CASSETGASGNNSPLHF
>TRBV7-2|-
CASSSRGRGGHPDTQYF
>TRBV12-3/TRBV12-4|TRBD2
CASLEASGRHNEQFF
>TRBV6-1|TRBD1
CASRDRGGSEQYF
>TRBV6-5|TRBD1
CASSYLDGTGGKDTQYF
>TRBV20-1|-
CSARGNNEKLFF
>TRBV5-1|TRBD2
CASSPRLAGGKEQFF
>TRBV6-5|TRBD2
CASSYSAGVLEQYF
>TRBV6-5|-
CASSYVGGGEQTQYF
>TRBV20-1|-
CSAQTRDTAMGEQYF
>TRBV7-2|-
CASSLSGGQETQYF
>TRBV29-1|-
CSVEDIGGRYNEQFF
>TRBV4-1|-
CASTPVGRGRVSSSYNEQFF
>TRBV12-3/TRBV12-4|TRBD2
CASSRGRIAEQYF
>TRBV7-2|TRBD1
CASSLDRVVGNEKLFF
>TRBV5-1|TRBD1
CASSATGSSSYEQYF
>TRBV6-5|TRBD1
CASSYRRTGGADTQYF
>TRBV18|-
CASSPKLANNEQFF
>TRBV20-1|-
CSARSTGLGATYEQYF
>TRBV20-1|-
CSARDLGTSYNEQFF
>TRBV7-9|-
CASSLGGATDTQYF